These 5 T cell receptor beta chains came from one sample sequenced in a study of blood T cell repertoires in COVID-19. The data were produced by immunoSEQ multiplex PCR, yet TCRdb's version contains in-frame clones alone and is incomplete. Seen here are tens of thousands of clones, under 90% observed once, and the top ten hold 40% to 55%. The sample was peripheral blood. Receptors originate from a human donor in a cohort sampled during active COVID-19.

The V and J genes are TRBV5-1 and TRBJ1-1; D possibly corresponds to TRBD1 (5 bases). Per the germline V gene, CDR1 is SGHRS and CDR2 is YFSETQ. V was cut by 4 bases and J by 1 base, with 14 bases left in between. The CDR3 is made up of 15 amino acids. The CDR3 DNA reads TGCGCCAGCAGCCCCGGATGGAGGGGGAACACTGAAGCTTTCTTT. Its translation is CASSPGWRGNTEAFF.

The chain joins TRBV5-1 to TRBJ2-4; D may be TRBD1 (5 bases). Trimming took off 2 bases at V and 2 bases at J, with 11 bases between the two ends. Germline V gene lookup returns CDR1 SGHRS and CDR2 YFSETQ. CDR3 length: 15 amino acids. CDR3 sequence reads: CASSLPTDTKNIQYF. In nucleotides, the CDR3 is TGCGCCAGCAGCTTACCGACAGATACCAAAAACATTCAGTACTTC.

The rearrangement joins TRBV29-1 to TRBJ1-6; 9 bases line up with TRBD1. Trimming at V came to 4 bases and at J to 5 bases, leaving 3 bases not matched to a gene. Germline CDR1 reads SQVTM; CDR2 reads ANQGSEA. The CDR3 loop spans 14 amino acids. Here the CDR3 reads CSVGDRANNSPLHF. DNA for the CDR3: TGCAGCGTTGGGGACAGGGCCAATAATTCACCCCTCCACTTT.

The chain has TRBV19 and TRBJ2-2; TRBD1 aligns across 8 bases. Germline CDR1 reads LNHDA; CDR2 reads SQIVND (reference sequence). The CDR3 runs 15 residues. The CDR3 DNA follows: TGTGCAAGTTATTTTGGACAGGGTTACACCGGGGAGCTGTTTTTT. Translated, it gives CASYFGQGYTGELFF. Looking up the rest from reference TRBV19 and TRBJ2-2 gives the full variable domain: DGGITQSPKYLFRKEGQNVTLSCEQNLNHDAMYWYRQDPGQGLRLIYYSQIVNDFQKGDIAEGYSVSREKKESFPLTVTSAQKNPTAFYLCASYFGQGYTGELFFGEGSRLTVL.

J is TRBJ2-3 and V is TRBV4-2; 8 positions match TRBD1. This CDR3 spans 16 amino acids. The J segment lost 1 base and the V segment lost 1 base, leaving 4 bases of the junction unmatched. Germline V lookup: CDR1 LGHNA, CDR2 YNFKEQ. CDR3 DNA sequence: TGTGCCAGCAGCCAAGTTACGGGACAGGGCACAGATACGCAGTATTTT. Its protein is CASSQVTGQGTDTQYF.